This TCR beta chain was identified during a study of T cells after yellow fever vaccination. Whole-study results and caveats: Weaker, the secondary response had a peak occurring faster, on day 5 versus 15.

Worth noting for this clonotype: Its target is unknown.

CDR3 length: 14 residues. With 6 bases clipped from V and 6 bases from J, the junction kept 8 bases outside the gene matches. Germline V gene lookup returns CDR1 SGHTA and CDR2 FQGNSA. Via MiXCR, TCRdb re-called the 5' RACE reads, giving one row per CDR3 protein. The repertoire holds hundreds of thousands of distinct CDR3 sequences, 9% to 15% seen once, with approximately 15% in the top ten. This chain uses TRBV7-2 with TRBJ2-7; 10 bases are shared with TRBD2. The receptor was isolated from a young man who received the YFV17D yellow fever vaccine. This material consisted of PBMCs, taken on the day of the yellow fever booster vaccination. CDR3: CASSPLAGEFEQYF. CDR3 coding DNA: TGTGCCAGCAGTCCTCTAGCGGGAGAATTCGAGCAGTACTTC.